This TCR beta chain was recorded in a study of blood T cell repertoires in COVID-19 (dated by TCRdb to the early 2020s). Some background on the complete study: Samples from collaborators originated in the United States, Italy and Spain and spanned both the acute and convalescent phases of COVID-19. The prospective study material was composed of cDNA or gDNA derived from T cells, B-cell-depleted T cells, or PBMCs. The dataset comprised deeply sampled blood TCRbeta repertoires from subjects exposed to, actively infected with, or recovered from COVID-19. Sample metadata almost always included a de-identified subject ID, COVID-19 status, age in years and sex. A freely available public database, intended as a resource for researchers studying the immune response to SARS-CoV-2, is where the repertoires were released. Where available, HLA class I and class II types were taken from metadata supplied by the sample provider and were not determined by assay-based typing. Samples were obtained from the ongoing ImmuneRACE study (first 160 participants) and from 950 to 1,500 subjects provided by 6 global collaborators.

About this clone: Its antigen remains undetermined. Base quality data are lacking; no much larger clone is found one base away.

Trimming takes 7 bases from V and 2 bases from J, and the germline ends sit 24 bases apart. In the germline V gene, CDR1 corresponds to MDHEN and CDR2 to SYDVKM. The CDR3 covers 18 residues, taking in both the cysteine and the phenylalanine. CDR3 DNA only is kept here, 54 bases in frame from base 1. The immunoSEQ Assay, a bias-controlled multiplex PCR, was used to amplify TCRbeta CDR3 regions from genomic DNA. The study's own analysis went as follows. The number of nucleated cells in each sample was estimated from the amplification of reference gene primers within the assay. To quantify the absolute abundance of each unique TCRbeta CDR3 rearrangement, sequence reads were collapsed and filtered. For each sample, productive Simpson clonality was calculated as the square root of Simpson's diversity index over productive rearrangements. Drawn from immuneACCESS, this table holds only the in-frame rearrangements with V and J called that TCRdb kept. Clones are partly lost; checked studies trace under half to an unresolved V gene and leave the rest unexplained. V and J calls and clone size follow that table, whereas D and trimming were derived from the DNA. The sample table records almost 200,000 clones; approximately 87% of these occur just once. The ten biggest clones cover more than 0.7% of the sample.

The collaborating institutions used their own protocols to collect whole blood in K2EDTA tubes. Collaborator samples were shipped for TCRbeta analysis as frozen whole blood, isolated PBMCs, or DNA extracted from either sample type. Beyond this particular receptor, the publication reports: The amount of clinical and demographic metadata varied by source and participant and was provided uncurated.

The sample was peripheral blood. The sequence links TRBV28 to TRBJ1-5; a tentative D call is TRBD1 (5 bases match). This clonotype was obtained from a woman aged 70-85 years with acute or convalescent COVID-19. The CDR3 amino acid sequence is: CASTPYYRTSEGNQPQHF. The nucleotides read TGTGCCAGCACACCCTATTACAGGACCTCCGAAGGCAATCAGCCCCAGCATTTT.